A single sample gave rise to the 5 T cell receptor beta chains below, sequenced in a study of blood T cell repertoires in COVID-19. Sequenced by immunoSEQ multiplex PCR; TCRdb stores in-frame clones only, minus some. Of under 200,000 clones listed, approximately 90% are singletons. Sequencing input: peripheral blood. These receptors were taken from a man aged 55 to 70 with active or convalescent COVID-19.

The chain joins TRBV6-1 to TRBJ1-4; possible D gene TRBD1, 5 bases. Germline loops: CDR1 MNHNS, CDR2 SASEGT. This CDR3 is 17 amino acids long. V lost 2 bases and J lost 5, with 18 bases in between. Here the CDR3 DNA reads TGTGCCAGCAGTGAAATGCTATCCCAGGGCATCAATGAAAAACTGTTTTTT. Translation: CASSEMLSQGINEKLFF.

CDR3 residues: CASSDSPGTGGYTF. CDR3 DNA sequence: TGCGCCAGCAGTGATTCACCCGGGACAGGGGGCTACACCTTC. The gene calls are TRBV10-1 and TRBJ1-2; 9 bases match TRBD1. V lost 3 bases, J lost 8 bases, and 7 bases stayed unmatched. Per the germline V gene, CDR1 is WNHNN and CDR2 is SYGVQD (reference sequence). The length of the CDR3 is 14 residues.

The V and J genes are TRBV3-1 (or the pseudogene TRBV3-2) and TRBJ1-2, with D tentatively TRBD1 (5 bases). CDR3 length equals 17 residues. Germline CDR1 and CDR2: LGHDT and YNNKEL (reference sequence). Trimming cost V 4 bases and J 4 bases, with 22 bases left between them. CDR3: CASSRTSYTTAFYGYTF. CDR3 coding DNA: TGTGCCAGCAGCCGGACCTCCTATACGACAGCTTTCTATGGCTACACCTTC.

This chain joins TRBV19 and TRBJ1-1; D may be TRBD1 (5 bases). CDR1 and CDR2 from the germline V gene are LNHDA and SQIVND (reference sequence). Trimming took 5 bases from V and 7 from J, leaving 20 bases between them. The CDR3 covers 15 residues. The CDR3 loop is CASSPGTHKMGEAFF. The DNA for the CDR3 is TGTGCCAGTAGTCCCGGGACTCATAAAATGGGTGAAGCTTTCTTT.

CDR3 sequence reads: CASSFQAGGDTQYF. The CDR3 DNA reads as TGTGCCAGCAGTTTTCAAGCGGGGGGAGATACGCAGTATTTT. This sequence joins TRBV11-2 and TRBJ2-3, with 9 bases matching TRBD2. The germline CDR1 and CDR2 sequences are SGHAT and FQNNGV. This CDR3 has 14 amino acids. V dropped 6 bases and J dropped 5; count of bases not matched to a gene: 6.